This T cell receptor beta chain derives from a study of radiotherapy plus CTLA-4 blockade in lung cancer. This clone was seen only once. The V gene lost 2 bases and the J gene lost 6 bases, with 10 bases spanning the gap. This CDR3 has 13 amino acids. Looked up from germline, CDR1 is MNHNS and CDR2 is SASEGT. Libraries were prepared by immunoSEQ multiplex PCR; TCRdb keeps only in-frame clonotypes and omits some of them. The sample carries tens of thousands of clones, over 55% recorded once. J is TRBJ1-1 and V is TRBV6-1, with no clear D. The sequence was obtained from a human donor with non-small cell lung cancer whose response to radiotherapy plus ipilimumab could not be evaluated. The specimen was peripheral blood, collected from a patient treated with radiotherapy plus ipilimumab. The CDR3 region has the DNA TGTGCCAGCAGTGAAATGGCAGCGTCTGAAGCTTTCTTT. It specifies CASSEMAASEAFF.